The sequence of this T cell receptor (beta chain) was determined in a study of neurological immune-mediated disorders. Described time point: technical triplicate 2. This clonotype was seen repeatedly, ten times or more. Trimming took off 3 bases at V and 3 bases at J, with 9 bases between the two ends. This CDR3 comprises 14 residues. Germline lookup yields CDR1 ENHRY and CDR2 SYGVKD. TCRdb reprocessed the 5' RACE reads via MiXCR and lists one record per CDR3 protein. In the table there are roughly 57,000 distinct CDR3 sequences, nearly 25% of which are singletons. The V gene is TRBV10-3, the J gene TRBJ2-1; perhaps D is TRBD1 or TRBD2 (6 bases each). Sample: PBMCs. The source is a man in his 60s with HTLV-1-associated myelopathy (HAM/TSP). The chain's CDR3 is CAISDGGGYNEQFF. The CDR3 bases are TGTGCCATCAGTGACGGAGGGGGCTACAATGAGCAGTTCTTC.